The rows below give T cell receptor beta chains drawn from one sample of a study of T cell responses to AZD1222 COVID-19 vaccine. The table came from immunoSEQ multiplex PCR; TCRdb's copy has only in-frame clones and leaves some out. The table shows nearly 100,000 clones, with approximately 90% occurring only once. This specimen consisted of peripheral blood, obtained on day 0 of AZD1222 vaccination. The receptors come from an adult in good health. Each CDR3 is given with its conserved first and last residue. A D gene is named only where the DNA matches it firmly. Clone size appears in some rows only: once, few, many, or a class for an expanded clone.

d_call	j_call	clone_size	v_call	cdr3_aa	cdr3_nt
NA	TRBJ2-3	NA	TRBV20-1	CSATWGVTQYF	TGCAGTGCGACCTGGGGGGTTACGCAGTATTTT
NA	TRBJ2-3	NA	TRBV4-1	CASSFPPTSPNHTDTQYF	TGCGCCAGCAGCTTCCCACCCACTAGCCCGAACCACACAGATACGCAGTATTTT
TRBD1	TRBJ1-6	NA	TRBV3-1/TRBV3-2	CASSPGTGNSPLHF	TGTGCCAGCAGTCCCGGGACAGGGAATTCACCCCTCCACTTT
NA	TRBJ1-5	NA	TRBV12-3/TRBV12-4	CASSLGGGQPQHF	TGTGCCAGCAGTTTAGGGGGGGGACAGCCCCAGCATTTT
TRBD1	TRBJ1-2	NA	TRBV6-6	CASGDRGEWDGYTF	TGTGCCAGCGGAGACAGGGGGGAATGGGATGGCTACACCTTC
NA	TRBJ2-3	NA	TRBV3-1/TRBV3-2	CASSQAIGIPSTDTQYF	TGTGCCAGCAGCCAGGCCATCGGAATTCCTAGCACAGATACGCAGTATTTT
NA	TRBJ2-1	NA	TRBV7-2	CASSSGTSSYNEQFF	TGTGCCAGCAGCTCGGGGACAAGCTCCTACAATGAGCAGTTCTTC
NA	TRBJ2-2	NA	TRBV11-2	CASSGGRTGELFF	TGTGCCAGCAGCGGAGGGAGGACCGGGGAGCTGTTTTTT
NA	TRBJ1-6	once	TRBV9	CASSVASENSPLHF	TGTGCCAGCAGCGTAGCGTCGGAAAATTCACCCCTCCACTTT
NA	TRBJ2-3	NA	TRBV3-1/TRBV3-2	CASSQDRRSDRQYF	TGTGCCAGCAGCCAAGATCGAAGGTCGGACAGGCAGTATTTT
NA	TRBJ1-2	once	TRBV9	CASSRGSGYTF	TGTGCCAGCAGCAGGGGGTCGGGCTACACCTTC
NA	TRBJ2-4	NA	TRBV11-2	CASSLTDATAKNIQYF	TGTGCCAGCAGCTTAACGGACGCTACGGCCAAAAACATTCAGTACTTC
NA	TRBJ1-1	NA	TRBV10-1	CASSDGGTATEAFF	TGCGCCAGCAGTGACGGAGGGACGGCCACTGAAGCTTTCTTT
TRBD1	TRBJ1-4	NA	TRBV9	CASSRQGYNEKLFF	TGTGCCAGCTCCCGACAGGGATACAATGAAAAACTGTTTTTT
TRBD2	TRBJ2-5	NA	TRBV7-3	CASSLAGGQETQYF	TGTGCCAGCAGCTTAGCGGGGGGCCAAGAGACCCAGTACTTC
NA	TRBJ1-5	NA	TRBV6-6	CASSYQEGQPQHF	TGTGCCAGCAGTTACCAGGAAGGTCAGCCCCAGCATTTT
NA	TRBJ2-7	NA	TRBV2	CASRGRVLSYEQYF	TGTGCCAGCAGAGGCAGGGTGTTATCCTACGAGCAGTACTTC
TRBD2	TRBJ2-1	once	TRBV6-6	CASSSSGGGNNEQFF	TGTGCCAGCAGCTCCTCGGGCGGGGGGAACAATGAGCAGTTCTTC
NA	TRBJ2-3	NA	TRBV6-1	CASSDQGTTDTQYF	TGTGCCAGCAGTGATCAGGGTACCACAGATACGCAGTATTTT
TRBD1	TRBJ1-1	NA	TRBV5-1	CASSNQGANTEAFF	TGCGCCAGCAGTAATCAGGGGGCGAACACTGAAGCTTTCTTT
TRBD1	TRBJ1-2	NA	TRBV6-5	CASSATGTANYGYTF	TGTGCCAGCAGCGCTACAGGGACAGCTAACTATGGCTACACCTTC
NA	TRBJ2-2	NA	TRBV2	CASSEGFPRELFF	TGTGCCAGCAGTGAAGGGTTCCCAAGGGAGCTGTTTTTT
NA	TRBJ2-2	NA	TRBV5-3	CARSGSQGPNTGELFF	TGTGCCAGAAGCGGTTCACAGGGACCGAACACCGGGGAGCTGTTTTTT
NA	TRBJ1-6	NA	TRBV19	CASSIYDSPLHF	TGTGCCAGTAGTATTTACGATTCACCCCTCCACTTT
NA	TRBJ1-3	NA	TRBV18	CASSPITGDTIYF	TGTGCCAGCTCACCGATCACGGGAGACACCATATATTTT
TRBD1	TRBJ1-1	few	TRBV30	CACAFRDRGLEAFF	TGTGCCTGCGCGTTCCGGGACAGGGGGCTTGAAGCTTTCTTT
TRBD1	TRBJ2-5	NA	TRBV4-3	CASSGRTGGAETQYF	TGCGCCAGCAGCGGCCGGACAGGGGGCGCGGAGACCCAGTACTTC
NA	TRBJ1-5	NA	TRBV3-1/TRBV3-2	CASSQGDNQPQHF	TGTGCCAGCAGCCAGGGTGACAATCAGCCCCAGCATTTT
NA	TRBJ2-1	once	TRBV15	CATSRDLGGEQFF	TGTGCCACCAGCAGAGATCTTGGGGGTGAGCAGTTCTTC
NA	TRBJ1-2	once	TRBV7-9	CASSPPKGGLYGYTF	TGTGCCAGCAGCCCACCCAAGGGAGGGTTGTATGGCTACACCTTC
TRBD1	TRBJ1-6	NA	TRBV28	CASSGDGQGSNSPLHF	TGTGCCAGCAGTGGCGATGGACAGGGTTCGAATTCACCCCTCCACTTT